This TCR beta chain was captured in a study of control samples from healthy donors and cancer patients (dated by TCRdb to about 2020). On this clone itself: The antigen it binds to is not known. The sample holds no much larger clone one base away, and base qualities are not on file.

Library creation used the immunoSEQ multiplex PCR assay. Sourced from immuneACCESS, this table was stored by TCRdb with only in-frame sequences that have V and J called. A share of the clones is absent; for the studies checked, an unresolved V gene accounts for under half, and the remainder has no known explanation. This sample comprises approximately 170,000 clones, roughly 92% of them detected only once. The ten largest clones add up to 0.68% of the sample. The CDR3 measures 15 amino acids from cysteine to phenylalanine. The retained sequence is limited to the CDR3, 45 bases, with the frame set at the first base. V is pared back by 0 bases and J by 1 base, with 10 bases lying between the germline termini. Looking up the germline V gene yields CDR1 SGHDT and CDR2 YYEEEE.

The sequenced material came from blood. The clonotype was recovered from a woman aged 25-40 years in good health. Recombination connected TRBV5-6 to TRBJ2-5, with the D gene not confidently named. The CDR3 amino acid sequence is: CASSLVSASQETQYF. The DNA sequence is given as TGTGCCAGCAGCTTGGTCAGCGCCTCCCAAGAGACCCAGTACTTC.